This is a list of T cell receptor beta chains from one sample in a study of cytomegalovirus exposure and HLA in healthy donors. Sequencing used immunoSEQ multiplex PCR; TCRdb keeps in-frame clones, though not all of them. Of around 150,000 clones in the sample, roughly 82% are singletons; the top ten hold around 3.7%. Sequenced sample: PBMCs. The receptors here all came from a male donor in good health and CMV-seronegative. Both conserved end residues are part of each CDR3. A D gene is named only where the DNA matches it firmly. Clone size is given for some rows only: seen once, a few or many times, or a class if the clone is expanded.

TRBV6-1,NA,16,TRBJ2-1,once,CASSEATRSRYNEQFF,TGTGCCAGCAGTGAAGCAACCCGCTCACGGTACAATGAGCAGTTCTTC
TRBV4-1,TRBD1,14,TRBJ1-1,NA,CASSHMTGPTEAFF,TGCGCCAGCAGTCACATGACAGGGCCCACTGAAGCTTTCTTT
TRBV10-3,NA,13,TRBJ1-2,NA,CAISEGQNYGYTF,TGTGCCATCAGTGAGGGGCAGAACTATGGCTACACCTTC
TRBV28,TRBD2,16,TRBJ2-7,NA,CASSLSPGLVKYEQYF,TGTGCCAGCAGTTTATCGCCAGGACTAGTAAAGTACGAGCAGTACTTC
TRBV7-2,TRBD2,16,TRBJ2-1,NA,CASSSLAGATYNEQFF,TGTGCCAGCAGCTCCCTAGCGGGGGCCACCTACAATGAGCAGTTCTTC
TRBV7-9,TRBD2,15,TRBJ2-1,NA,CASSLPGLADNEQFF,TGTGCCAGCAGCCTTCCAGGACTAGCGGACAATGAGCAGTTCTTC
TRBV15,TRBD1,14,TRBJ2-1,NA,CATSRTGTYNEQFF,TGTGCCACCAGCAGGACAGGGACCTACAATGAGCAGTTCTTC
TRBV13,NA,18,TRBJ2-3,NA,CASSLVLATEESTDTQYF,TGTGCCAGCAGCTTAGTACTTGCTACCGAAGAGAGCACAGATACGCAGTATTTT
TRBV2,NA,14,TRBJ2-1,NA,CASGWDIPGNEQFF,TGTGCCAGCGGGTGGGACATACCAGGGAATGAGCAGTTCTTC
TRBV19,NA,15,TRBJ2-1,NA,CASSILSGNYNEQFF,TGTGCCAGTAGTATCCTTAGCGGAAATTACAATGAGCAGTTCTTC
TRBV6-5,TRBD1,14,TRBJ1-5,NA,CASSPGTGEQPQHF,TGTGCCAGCAGTCCCGGGACAGGGGAACAGCCCCAGCATTTT
TRBV7-2,TRBD2,17,TRBJ2-7,NA,CASSLFRGLAGVVEQYF,TGTGCCAGCAGCTTATTTAGGGGCTTAGCGGGAGTTGTAGAGCAGTACTTC
TRBV9,NA,17,TRBJ2-2,NA,CASSAQTNLRNTGELFF,TGTGCCAGCAGCGCCCAAACGAACCTCAGGAACACCGGGGAGCTGTTTTTT
TRBV18,NA,13,TRBJ2-5,NA,CASSPKGLETQYF,TGTGCCAGCTCACCAAAGGGACTAGAGACCCAGTACTTC
TRBV7-8,NA,16,TRBJ1-2,NA,CASSHGQLRKLDGYTF,TGTGCCAGCAGCCACGGACAGTTGAGGAAATTGGATGGCTACACCTTC
TRBV29-1,NA,11,TRBJ1-3,few,CSVASGNTIYF,TGCAGCGTTGCGTCCGGAAACACCATATATTTT
TRBV7-9,NA,14,TRBJ2-7,NA,CASSLSTAKYEQYF,TGTGCCAGCAGCTTATCGACAGCTAAGTACGAGCAGTACTTC
TRBV2,TRBD1,14,TRBJ1-1,once,CASSADRGRTEAFF,TGTGCCAGCAGTGCAGACAGGGGGCGAACTGAAGCTTTCTTT
TRBV11-3,NA,15,TRBJ2-7,NA,CASSQGGSGSYEQYF,TGTGCCAGCAGCCAGGGTGGTAGCGGTTCCTACGAGCAGTACTTC
TRBV19,NA,15,TRBJ1-2,NA,CASSPGGFGGYGYTF,TGTGCCAGTAGCCCGGGGGGGTTTGGGGGCTATGGCTACACCTTC
TRBV9,NA,21,TRBJ1-2,once,CASSVGPEDRTRALENYGYTF,TGTGCCAGCAGCGTAGGACCGGAAGACAGGACGAGAGCCCTTGAAAACTATGGCTACACCTTC
TRBV28,NA,16,TRBJ1-5,NA,CASSPGSRGGNQPQHF,TGTGCCAGCAGCCCGGGGAGCCGGGGGGGCAATCAGCCCCAGCATTTT
TRBV9,TRBD1,20,TRBJ2-3,NA,CASSARRPLIGRGGPDTQYF,TGTGCCAGCAGCGCTCGGAGGCCCCTGATTGGGCGAGGGGGCCCAGATACGCAGTATTTT
TRBV11-3,TRBD2,13,TRBJ2-5,NA,CASQREAGETQYF,TGTGCCAGCCAGCGGGAGGCGGGGGAGACCCAGTACTTC
TRBV7-9,NA,12,TRBJ1-2,NA,CASSSVNYGYTF,TGTGCCAGCAGCTCGGTTAACTATGGCTACACCTTC
TRBV5-6,TRBD1,15,TRBJ2-1,once,CASSFGQGAYNEQFF,TGTGCCAGCAGCTTCGGACAGGGGGCGTACAATGAGCAGTTCTTC
TRBV19,NA,11,TRBJ1-2,NA,CASSIGLGYTF,TGTGCCAGTAGTATAGGGCTTGGCTACACCTTC
TRBV27,NA,13,TRBJ2-7,NA,CASSFSGPYEQYF,TGTGCCAGCAGTTTTTCAGGGCCCTACGAGCAGTACTTC
TRBV6-1,TRBD1,15,TRBJ1-2,NA,CASSERTGVNYGYTF,TGTGCCAGCAGTGAAAGGACAGGGGTAAACTATGGCTACACCTTC
TRBV7-9,TRBD1,15,TRBJ2-6,NA,CASSLGQSGANVLTF,TGTGCCAGCAGCTTGGGACAGTCTGGGGCCAACGTCCTGACTTTC
TRBV5-1,NA,13,TRBJ1-2,NA,CASSSQGGDGYTF,TGCGCCAGCAGCTCCCAGGGAGGAGATGGCTACACCTTC
TRBV6-5,NA,14,TRBJ2-2,NA,CASSLTPSTGELFF,TGTGCCAGCAGTTTGACACCTTCCACCGGGGAGCTGTTTTTT
TRBV2,TRBD2,17,TRBJ2-7,NA,CASSEKTVAGGIYEQYF,TGTGCCAGCAGTGAAAAAACCGTAGCGGGGGGGATATACGAGCAGTACTTC
TRBV19,NA,15,TRBJ1-4,once,CASSIISATNEKLFF,TGTGCCAGTAGTATTATCAGTGCAACTAATGAAAAACTGTTTTTT
TRBV7-3,NA,15,TRBJ2-3,NA,CASSWSGASTDTQYF,TGTGCCAGCAGCTGGAGCGGTGCTAGCACAGATACGCAGTATTTT
TRBV4-3,NA,16,TRBJ2-1,NA,CASSQDLGNSYNEQFF,TGCGCCAGCAGCCAAGACCTAGGAAACTCCTACAATGAGCAGTTCTTC
TRBV6-5,TRBD1,16,TRBJ1-6,NA,CASSYQRTGVDSPLHF,TGTGCCAGCAGTTATCAGCGGACAGGGGTTGATTCACCCCTCCACTTT
TRBV19,TRBD1,14,TRBJ1-5,NA,CASSRGTADQPQHF,TGTGCCAGTAGTAGGGGGACAGCGGATCAGCCCCAGCATTTT
TRBV7-9,TRBD2,14,TRBJ2-1,NA,CASSPGWRESEQFF,TGTGCCAGCAGCCCAGGGTGGCGGGAGTCTGAGCAGTTCTTC